This T cell receptor (beta chain) was profiled in a study of glioma-infiltrating T cells after dendritic cell vaccination. Study-wide background: Treatment, given 2003 to 2012, was autologous tumor lysate-pulsed dendritic cell vaccination. The vaccine used monocyte-derived dendritic cells pulsed overnight with autologous tumor lysate.

Repertoires were generated with immunoSEQ multiplex PCR, while TCRdb's copy carries only in-frame clones and drops some. The sample yields approximately 90,000 clones, around four fifths seen once. The sample's time point: after dendritic cell vaccination, including at tumor progression/relapse. Selection required adequate fresh-frozen tumor tissue plus more than two years' survival data. None of the glioblastoma patients had an isocitrate dehydrogenase mutation. V was trimmed by 6 bases and J by 3 bases, leaving 11 bases between them. CDR3 size: 13 residues. Germline V lookup: CDR1 SNHLY, CDR2 FYNNEI. In its sample, this clone was seen once.

This material consisted of blood, taken after dendritic cell vaccination. This TCR came from a human donor with glioblastoma. V gene TRBV2 combines with J gene TRBJ1-1; D remains unclear. CDR3 in DNA: TGTGCCAGCAGGGAAAGAGGGTACACTGAAGCTTTCTTT. This gives the protein CASRERGYTEAFF.